This TCR beta chain appears in the sequencing data of a study of blood T cell repertoires in COVID-19 (dated by TCRdb to the early 2020s). At the level of the whole study: Samples covering the acute and convalescent phases of COVID-19 were provided by collaborators in the United States, Italy and Spain. The repertoires were made available in a free public database intended to serve as a resource for research on the immune response to SARS-CoV-2. The samples were drawn from the first 160 participants of the ongoing ImmuneRACE study and from 950 to 1,500 subjects provided by 6 global collaborators. Subjects who had been exposed to COVID-19, were actively infected with it, or had recovered from it provided the deeply sampled blood TCRbeta repertoires that made up the dataset. Where HLA class I and class II types were available, the types were taken from metadata supplied by the sample provider, not from assay-based typing. The material from the prospective study consisted of cDNA or gDNA derived from T cells, B-cell-depleted T cells, or PBMCs. The sample metadata nearly always contained a de-identified subject ID, COVID-19 status, age in years and sex.

A note on this clone: Its antigen is still unknown. Within one base of it there is no much larger clone, and no base qualities were kept.

The germline V gene encodes CDR1 SGDLS and CDR2 YYNGEE. The CDR3, cysteine through phenylalanine, is 16 amino acids long. This entry keeps only the CDR3 DNA: 48 bases, framed from base 1. Relative to germline, V is 0 bases shorter and J is 0 bases shorter, with 10 bases between their ends. TCRbeta CDR3 regions were amplified from genomic DNA using the immunoSEQ Assay, a bias-controlled multiplex PCR. Regarding the original processing steps: The number of nucleated cells in each sample was estimated from the amplification of reference gene primers within the assay. To quantify the absolute abundance of each unique TCRbeta CDR3 rearrangement, sequence reads were collapsed and filtered. Productive Simpson clonality was computed per sample as the square root of Simpson's diversity index over productive rearrangements. This immuneACCESS table, as held by TCRdb, lists in-frame sequences with V and J called but not all clones. Of the missing ones, under half trace to an unresolved V gene in checked studies; the others have no known cause. That table supplies the V and J calls and clone size; D and trimming were determined from the DNA. In this sample the table shows about 310,000 clones, approximately 90% of which occur a single time. Roughly 2% of the sample rests with the top ten.

Collaborating institutions collected whole blood in K2EDTA tubes following their own protocols. For TCRbeta analysis, collaborator samples were shipped as frozen whole blood, as isolated PBMCs, or as DNA extracted from either sample type. The investigation overall reported the following: Clinical and demographic metadata were provided uncurated, with the amount varying by source and participant.

The chain couples TRBV9 to TRBJ2-1; 5 matching bases give a weak D call of TRBD2. Sequencing was carried out using peripheral blood. The clonotype was recovered from a man aged 18 to 29 with active or convalescent COVID-19. The DNA is TGTGCCAGCAGCGTAGGTTCCGCGGGCTCCTACAATGAGCAGTTCTTC. The resulting protein is CASSVGSAGSYNEQFF.